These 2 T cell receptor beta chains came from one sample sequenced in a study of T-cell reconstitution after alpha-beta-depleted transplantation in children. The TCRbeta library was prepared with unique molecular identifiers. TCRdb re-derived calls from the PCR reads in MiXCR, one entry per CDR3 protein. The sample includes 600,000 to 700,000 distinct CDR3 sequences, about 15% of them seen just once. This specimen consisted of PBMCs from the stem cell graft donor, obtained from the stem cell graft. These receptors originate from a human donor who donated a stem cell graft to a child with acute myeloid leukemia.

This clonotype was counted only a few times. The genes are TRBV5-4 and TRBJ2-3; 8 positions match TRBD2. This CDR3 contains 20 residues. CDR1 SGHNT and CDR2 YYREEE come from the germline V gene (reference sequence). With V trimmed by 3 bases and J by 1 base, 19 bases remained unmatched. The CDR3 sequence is CASSYRFPQRGGRRTDTQYF. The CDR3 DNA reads TGTGCCAGCAGCTACCGTTTCCCCCAACGGGGGGGCCGTCGCACAGATACGCAGTATTTT. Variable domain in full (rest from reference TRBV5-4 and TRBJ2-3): ETGVTQSPTHLIKTRGQQVTLRCSSQSGHNTVSWYQQALGQGPQFIFQYYREEENGRGNFPPRFSGLQFPNYSSELNVNALELDDSALYLCASSYRFPQRGGRRTDTQYFGPGTRLTVL.

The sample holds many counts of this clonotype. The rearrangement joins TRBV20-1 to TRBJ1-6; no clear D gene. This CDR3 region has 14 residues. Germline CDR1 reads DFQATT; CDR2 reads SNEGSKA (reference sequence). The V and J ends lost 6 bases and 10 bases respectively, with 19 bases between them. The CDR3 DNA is TGCAGTGCAAGCCTAAGGTTGTTGTTGTCACCCCTCCACTTT. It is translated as CSASLRLLLSPLHF.